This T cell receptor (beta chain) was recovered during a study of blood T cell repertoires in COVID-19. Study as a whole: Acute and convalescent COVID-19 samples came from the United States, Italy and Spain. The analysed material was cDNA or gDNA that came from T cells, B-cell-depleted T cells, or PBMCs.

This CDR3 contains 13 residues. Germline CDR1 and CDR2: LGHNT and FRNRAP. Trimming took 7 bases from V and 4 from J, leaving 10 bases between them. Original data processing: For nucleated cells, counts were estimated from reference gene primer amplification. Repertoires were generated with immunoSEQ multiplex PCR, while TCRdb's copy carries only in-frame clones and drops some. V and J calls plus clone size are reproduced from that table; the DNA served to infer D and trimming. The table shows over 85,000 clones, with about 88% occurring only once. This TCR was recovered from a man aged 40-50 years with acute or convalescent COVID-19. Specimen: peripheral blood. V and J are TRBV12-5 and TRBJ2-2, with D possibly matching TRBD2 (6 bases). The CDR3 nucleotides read TGTGCTAGTGTCATTAGCGGCACCGGGGAGCTGTTTTTT. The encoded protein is CASVISGTGELFF.